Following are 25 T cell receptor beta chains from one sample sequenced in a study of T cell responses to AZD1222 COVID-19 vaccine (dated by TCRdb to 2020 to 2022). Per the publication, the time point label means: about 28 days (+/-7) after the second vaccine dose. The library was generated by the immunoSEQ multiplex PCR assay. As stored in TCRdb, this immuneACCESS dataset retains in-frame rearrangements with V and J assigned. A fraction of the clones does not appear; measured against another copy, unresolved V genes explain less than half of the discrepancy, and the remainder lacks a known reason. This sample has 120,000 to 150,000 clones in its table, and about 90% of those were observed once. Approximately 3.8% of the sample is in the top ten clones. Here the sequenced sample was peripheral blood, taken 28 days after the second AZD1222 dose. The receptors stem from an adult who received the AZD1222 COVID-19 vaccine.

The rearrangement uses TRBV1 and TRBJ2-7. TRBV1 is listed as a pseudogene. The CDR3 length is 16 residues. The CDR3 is CTSSRGFGGGLYEQYF. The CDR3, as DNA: TGCACCAGCAGCCGGGGGTTTGGAGGCGGCCTATACGAGCAGTACTTC.

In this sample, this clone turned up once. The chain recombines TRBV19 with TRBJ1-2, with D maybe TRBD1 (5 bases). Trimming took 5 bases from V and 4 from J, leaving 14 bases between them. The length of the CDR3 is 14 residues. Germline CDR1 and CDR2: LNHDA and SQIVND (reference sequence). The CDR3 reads CASSVRPGTYGYTF. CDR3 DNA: TGTGCCAGTAGTGTCCGCCCAGGGACCTATGGCTACACCTTC.

The CDR3 is CASSLPGLASYEQYF. In DNA, the CDR3 is TGTGCCAGCAGCTTACCGGGACTAGCCTCCTACGAGCAGTACTTC. V is TRBV5-6 and J is TRBJ2-7, with TRBD2 identical over 9 bases. This CDR3 region has 15 residues. The ends lost 2 bases at V and 0 bases at J; junction bases unmatched: 3. The germline V gene encodes CDR1 SGHDT and CDR2 YYEEEE.

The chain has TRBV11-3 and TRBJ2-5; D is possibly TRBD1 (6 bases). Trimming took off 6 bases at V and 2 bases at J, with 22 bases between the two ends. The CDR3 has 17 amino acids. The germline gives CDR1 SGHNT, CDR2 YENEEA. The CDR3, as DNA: TGTGCCAGCAGTCCCTTCCCCCGGAAACAGGGACAAGAGACCCAGTACTTC. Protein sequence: CASSPFPRKQGQETQYF.

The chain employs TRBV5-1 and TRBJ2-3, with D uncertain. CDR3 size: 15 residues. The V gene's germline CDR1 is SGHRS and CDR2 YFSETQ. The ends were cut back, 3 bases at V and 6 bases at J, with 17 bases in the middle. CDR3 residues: CASSSEETRRDTQYF. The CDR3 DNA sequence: TGCGCCAGCAGCTCTGAGGAGACCCGTAGGGATACGCAGTATTTT. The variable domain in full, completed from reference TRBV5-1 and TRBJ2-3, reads KAGVTQTPRYLIKTRGQQVTLSCSPISGHRSVSWYQQTPGQGLQFLFEYFSETQRNKGNFPGRFSGRQFSNSRSEMNVSTLELGDSALYLCASSSEETRRDTQYFGPGTRLTVL.

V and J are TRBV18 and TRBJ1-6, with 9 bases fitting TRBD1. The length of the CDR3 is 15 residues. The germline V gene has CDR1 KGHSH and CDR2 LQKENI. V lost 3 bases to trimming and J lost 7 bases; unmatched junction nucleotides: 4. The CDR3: CASSPGQGTNSPLHF. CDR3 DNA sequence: TGTGCCAGCTCACCGGGACAGGGTACCAATTCACCCCTCCACTTT. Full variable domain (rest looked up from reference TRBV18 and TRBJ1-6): NAGVMQNPRHLVRRRGQEARLRCSPMKGHSHVYWYRQLPEEGLKFMVYLQKENIIDESGMPKERFSAEFPKEGPSILRIQQVVRGDSAAYFCASSPGQGTNSPLHFGNGTRLTVT.

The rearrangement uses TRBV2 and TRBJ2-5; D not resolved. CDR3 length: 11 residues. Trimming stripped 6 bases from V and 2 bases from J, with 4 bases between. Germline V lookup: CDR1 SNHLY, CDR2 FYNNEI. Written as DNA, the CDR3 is TGTGCCAGCAGCCCTCAAGAGACCCAGTACTTC. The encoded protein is CASSPQETQYF.

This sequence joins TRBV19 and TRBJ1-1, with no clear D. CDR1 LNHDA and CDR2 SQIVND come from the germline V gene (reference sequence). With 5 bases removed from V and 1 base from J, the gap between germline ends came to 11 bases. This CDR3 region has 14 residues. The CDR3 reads CASSPSTRNTEAFF. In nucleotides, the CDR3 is TGTGCCAGTAGTCCATCAACACGGAACACTGAAGCTTTCTTT.

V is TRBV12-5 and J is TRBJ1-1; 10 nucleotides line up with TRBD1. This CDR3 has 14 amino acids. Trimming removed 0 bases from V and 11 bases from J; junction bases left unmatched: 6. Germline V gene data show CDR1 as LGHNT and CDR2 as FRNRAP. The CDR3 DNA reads TGTGCTAGTGGTTTGGTACCGGGACAGGGGAGGGCTTTCTTT. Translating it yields CASGLVPGQGRAFF. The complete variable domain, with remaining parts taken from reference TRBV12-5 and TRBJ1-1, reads DARVTQTPRHKVTEMGQEVTMRCQPILGHNTVFWYRQTMMQGLELLAYFRNRAPLDDSGMPKDRFSAEMPDATLATLKIQPSEPRDSAVYFCASGLVPGQGRAFFGQGTRLTVV.

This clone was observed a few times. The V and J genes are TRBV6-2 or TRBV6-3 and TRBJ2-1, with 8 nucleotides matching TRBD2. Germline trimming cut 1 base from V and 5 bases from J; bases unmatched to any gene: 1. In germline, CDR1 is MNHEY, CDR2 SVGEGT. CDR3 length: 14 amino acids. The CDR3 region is CASSYLAGNNEQFF. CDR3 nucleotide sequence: TGTGCCAGCAGTTACTTAGCGGGAAACAATGAGCAGTTCTTC.

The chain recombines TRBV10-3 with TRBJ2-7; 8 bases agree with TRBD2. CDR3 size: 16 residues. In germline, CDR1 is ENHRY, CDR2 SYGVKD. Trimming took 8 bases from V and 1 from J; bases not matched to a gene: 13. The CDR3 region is CAIGGGASGPSYEQYF. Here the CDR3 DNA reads TGTGCCATCGGGGGGGGAGCTAGCGGGCCTTCCTACGAGCAGTACTTC.

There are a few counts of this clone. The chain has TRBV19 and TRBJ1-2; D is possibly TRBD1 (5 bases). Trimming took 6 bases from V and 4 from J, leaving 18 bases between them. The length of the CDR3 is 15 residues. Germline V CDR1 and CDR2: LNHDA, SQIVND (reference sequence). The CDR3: CASSTSNGGSYGYTF. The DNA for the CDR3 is TGTGCCAGTAGCACCAGCAACGGGGGGTCCTATGGCTACACCTTC.

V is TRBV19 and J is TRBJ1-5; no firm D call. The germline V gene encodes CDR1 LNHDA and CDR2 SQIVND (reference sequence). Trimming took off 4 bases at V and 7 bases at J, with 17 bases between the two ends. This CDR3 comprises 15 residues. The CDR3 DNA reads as TGTGCCAGTAGTACTTATGGGGAGGGAGACCAGCCCCAGCATTTT. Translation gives CASSTYGEGDQPQHF.

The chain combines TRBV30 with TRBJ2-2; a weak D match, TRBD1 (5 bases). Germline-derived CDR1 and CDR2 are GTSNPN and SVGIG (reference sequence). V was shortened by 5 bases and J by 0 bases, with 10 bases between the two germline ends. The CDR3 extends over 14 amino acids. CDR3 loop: CAWGALANTGELFF. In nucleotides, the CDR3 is TGTGCCTGGGGGGCTTTAGCGAACACCGGGGAGCTGTTTTTT.

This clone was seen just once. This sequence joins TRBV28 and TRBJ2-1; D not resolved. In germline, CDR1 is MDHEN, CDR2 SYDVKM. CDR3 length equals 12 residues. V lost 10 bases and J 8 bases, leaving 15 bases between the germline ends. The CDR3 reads CATGWVFDEQFF. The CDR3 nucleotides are TGTGCCACGGGCTGGGTTTTTGATGAGCAGTTCTTC.

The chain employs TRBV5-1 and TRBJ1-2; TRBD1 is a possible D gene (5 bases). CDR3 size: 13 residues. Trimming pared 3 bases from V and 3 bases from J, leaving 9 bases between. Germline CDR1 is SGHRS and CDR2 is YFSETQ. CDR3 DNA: TGCGCCAGCAGCTCGGGGACTCACTATGGCTACACCTTC. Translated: CASSSGTHYGYTF.

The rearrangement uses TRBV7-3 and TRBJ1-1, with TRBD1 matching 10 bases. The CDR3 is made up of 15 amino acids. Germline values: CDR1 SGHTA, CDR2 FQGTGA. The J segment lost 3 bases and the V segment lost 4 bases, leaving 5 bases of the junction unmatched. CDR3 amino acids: CASSSGTGVHTEAFF. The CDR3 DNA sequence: TGTGCCAGCAGCTCCGGGACAGGGGTTCACACTGAAGCTTTCTTT.

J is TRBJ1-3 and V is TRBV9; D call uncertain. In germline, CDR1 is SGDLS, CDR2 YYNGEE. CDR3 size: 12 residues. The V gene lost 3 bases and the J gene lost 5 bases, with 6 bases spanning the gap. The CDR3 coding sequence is TGTGCCAGCAGCGCGGAAAGAAACACCATATATTTT. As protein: CASSAERNTIYF.

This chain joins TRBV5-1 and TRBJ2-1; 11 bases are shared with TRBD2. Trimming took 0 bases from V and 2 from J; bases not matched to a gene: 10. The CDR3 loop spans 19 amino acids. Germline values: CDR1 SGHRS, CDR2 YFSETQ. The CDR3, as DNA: TGCGCCAGCAGCTTGGTGGGACTAGCGGTTTCCGGGCCCTACAATGAGCAGTTCTTC. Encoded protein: CASSLVGLAVSGPYNEQFF.

Written as DNA, the CDR3 is TGTGCCAGCAGTTTGGGGTTCAAGCAGTACTTC. Encoded protein: CASSLGFKQYF. The chain is built from TRBV6-2 or TRBV6-3 and TRBJ2-7; D not certain. Trimming stripped 4 bases from V and 8 bases from J, with 9 bases between. This CDR3 has 11 residues. CDR1 is MNHEY, CDR2 SVGEGT, per germline.

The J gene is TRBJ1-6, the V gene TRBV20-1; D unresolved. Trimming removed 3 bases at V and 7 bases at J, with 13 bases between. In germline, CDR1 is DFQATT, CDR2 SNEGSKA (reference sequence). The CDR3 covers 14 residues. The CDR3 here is CSASRDGGNSPLHF. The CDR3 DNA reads TGCAGTGCTAGTCGAGACGGTGGAAATTCACCCCTCCACTTT.

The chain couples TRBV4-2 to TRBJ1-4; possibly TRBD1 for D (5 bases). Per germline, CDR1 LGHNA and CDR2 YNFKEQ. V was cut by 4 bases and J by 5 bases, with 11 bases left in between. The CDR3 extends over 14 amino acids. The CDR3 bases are TGTGCCAGCAGCCGGAGTCCAGGGAATGAAAAACTGTTTTTT. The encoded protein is CASSRSPGNEKLFF.

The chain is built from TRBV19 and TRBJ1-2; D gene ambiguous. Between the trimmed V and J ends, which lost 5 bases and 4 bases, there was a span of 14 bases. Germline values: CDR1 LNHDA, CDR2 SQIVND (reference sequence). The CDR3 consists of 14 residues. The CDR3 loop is CASSPQSGGYGYTF. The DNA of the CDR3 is TGTGCCAGTAGTCCACAGTCGGGAGGCTATGGCTACACCTTC.

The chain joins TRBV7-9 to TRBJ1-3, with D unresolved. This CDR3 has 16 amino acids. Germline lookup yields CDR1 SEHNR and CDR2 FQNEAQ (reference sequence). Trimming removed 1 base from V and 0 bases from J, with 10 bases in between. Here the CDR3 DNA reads TGTGCCAGCAGCTTAGTTCCTCACCTCTCTGGAAACACCATATATTTT. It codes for CASSLVPHLSGNTIYF.

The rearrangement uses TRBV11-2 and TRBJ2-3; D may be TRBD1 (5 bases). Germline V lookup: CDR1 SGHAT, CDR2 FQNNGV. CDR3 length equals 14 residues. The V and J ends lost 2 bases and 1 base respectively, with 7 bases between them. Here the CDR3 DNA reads TGTGCCAGCAGCTTAACCAGGGGCACAGATACGCAGTATTTT. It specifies CASSLTRGTDTQYF.